The 23 T cell receptor beta chains presented below share a single source sample, sequenced in a study of cytomegalovirus exposure and HLA in healthy donors (dated by TCRdb to the late 2010s). Receptors were amplified or captured by the immunoSEQ multiplex PCR assay. The multiplex PCR relied on a mix of 60 forward primers for TCR Vbeta segments and 13 reverse primers for TCR Jbeta segments. The clones in this table, taken by TCRdb from immuneACCESS, are in-frame only. Not every clone is retained; where verified, under half of the shortfall comes from an unresolved V gene, and the cause of the rest is unknown. A total of 150,000 to 200,000 clones appear in this sample, around four fifths of them only once. The ten biggest clones cover over 1.5% of the sample. The material sequenced was PBMCs. These receptors all stem from a man aged 35 to 55 in good health and CMV-seropositive.

The V gene is TRBV5-4, the J gene TRBJ1-1, with 7 bases fitting TRBD1. This CDR3 comprises 14 residues. V dropped 4 bases and J dropped 4; count of bases not matched to a gene: 7. Germline values: CDR1 SGHNT, CDR2 YYREEE (reference sequence). The CDR3 nucleotides are TGTGCCAGCAGCACCAGACAGGGAGGCACTGAAGCTTTCTTT. Amino acid sequence: CASSTRQGGTEAFF.

The rearrangement links TRBV2 to TRBJ2-3; D is possibly TRBD1 (6 bases). V shed 10 bases and J shed 1 base, with 18 bases lying between them. This CDR3 is 15 amino acids long. The germline V gene encodes CDR1 SNHLY and CDR2 FYNNEI. CDR3 in DNA: TGTGCCACCGCCCAACAGGGAAGGGGCACAGATACGCAGTATTTT. Its protein is CATAQQGRGTDTQYF.

V is TRBV5-1 and J is TRBJ1-1; weak D call: TRBD1 (6 bases). Germline CDR1 and CDR2: SGHRS and YFSETQ. Trimming took off 4 bases at V and 1 base at J, with 8 bases between the two ends. This CDR3 has 13 residues. CDR3 residues: CASSEQGNTEAFF. The CDR3 DNA sequence: TGCGCCAGCAGCGAACAGGGGAACACTGAAGCTTTCTTT. The variable domain in full, completed from reference TRBV5-1 and TRBJ1-1, reads KAGVTQTPRYLIKTRGQQVTLSCSPISGHRSVSWYQQTPGQGLQFLFEYFSETQRNKGNFPGRFSGRQFSNSRSEMNVSTLELGDSALYLCASSEQGNTEAFFGQGTRLTVV.

This rearrangement joins TRBV9 to TRBJ2-3; D unclear. The V gene lost 4 bases and the J gene lost 8 bases, with 11 bases spanning the gap. Germline CDR1 is SGDLS and CDR2 is YYNGEE. The CDR3 has 12 amino acids. This CDR3 reads CASSPQQVTQYF. In DNA, the CDR3 is TGTGCCAGCAGCCCACAACAAGTTACGCAGTATTTT.

This clone has just one count. Other nucleotide sequences in the sample specify the same CDR3. The chain uses TRBV19 and TRBJ2-3; 8 bases map to TRBD2. The CDR3 is made up of 16 amino acids. The germline V gene encodes CDR1 LNHDA and CDR2 SQIVND (reference sequence). With V trimmed by 5 bases and J by 0 bases, 7 bases remained unmatched. CDR3 in amino acids: CASSVTSGTSTDTQYF. The CDR3 nucleotides read TGTGCCAGTAGTGTAACTAGCGGAACTAGCACAGATACGCAGTATTTT.

Notes on this clone: Other nucleotide sequences in the sample specify the same CDR3. The chain carries TRBV5-6 and TRBJ2-7; 10 nucleotides align to TRBD1. V shed 0 bases, J shed 4 bases, and the junction held 1 base outside the gene matches. Germline CDR1 reads SGHDT; CDR2 reads YYEEEE. CDR3 length: 14 residues. CDR3 nucleotide sequence: TGTGCCAGCAGCTTGGGACAGGGGGCTTACGAGCAGTACTTC. Protein: CASSLGQGAYEQYF.

This clone was picked up one time. V usage is TRBV28 and J usage is TRBJ2-7, with a weak D call TRBD2 (5 bases). The CDR3 length is 13 residues. CDR1 and CDR2 from the germline V gene are MDHEN and SYDVKM. V gave up 3 bases and J gave up 2 bases, with 8 bases separating them. CDR3 sequence: CASSLRTPYEQYF. The DNA for the CDR3 is TGTGCCAGCAGTTTGCGGACTCCCTACGAGCAGTACTTC.

As concerns this clone: This specimen includes other DNA sequences encoding the same CDR3. The rearrangement joins TRBV5-1 to TRBJ2-3; D gene uncertain. Germline CDR1 is SGHRS and CDR2 is YFSETQ. The CDR3 is made up of 12 amino acids. The ends were cut back, 2 bases at V and 2 bases at J, with 3 bases in the middle. CDR3 amino acids: CASSFNTDTQYF. The CDR3 nucleotides are TGCGCCAGCAGCTTCAACACAGATACGCAGTATTTT.

The chain uses TRBV19 and TRBJ1-5; perhaps TRBD1 as D (5 bases). The CDR3 is 14 residues long. Germline assignment: CDR1 LNHDA and CDR2 SQIVND (reference sequence). With 3 bases removed from V and 4 bases from J, the gap between germline ends came to 10 bases. The CDR3 DNA reads TGTGCCAGTAGTATGGGTCAGGGAAATCAGCCCCAGCATTTT. Protein product: CASSMGQGNQPQHF.

This rearrangement joins TRBV4-2 to TRBJ1-1; 7 bases map to TRBD1. The CDR3 loop spans 14 amino acids. The V and J ends lost 5 bases and 5 bases, in that order; junction bases with no gene match: 8. Germline V lookup: CDR1 LGHNA, CDR2 YNFKEQ. This CDR3 reads CASSTGTALTEAFF. In DNA form, the CDR3 reads TGTGCCAGCAGCACAGGGACAGCCTTAACTGAAGCTTTCTTT.

This chain connects TRBV28 to TRBJ1-1, with TRBD1 matching 9 bases. This CDR3 spans 15 amino acids. The V gene's germline CDR1 is MDHEN and CDR2 SYDVKM. J gave up 5 bases and V 5 bases, and 9 bases lay outside the gene matches. This CDR3 is CASSPTGGSWTEAFF. CDR3 DNA sequence: TGTGCCAGCAGTCCTACAGGGGGCTCGTGGACTGAAGCTTTCTTT. The full variable domain, with the rest looked up from reference TRBV28 and TRBJ1-1, is DVKVTQSSRYLVKRTGEKVFLECVQDMDHENMFWYRQDPGLGLRLIYFSYDVKMKEKGDIPEGYSVSREKKERFSLILESASTNQTSMYLCASSPTGGSWTEAFFGQGTRLTVV.

A remark on this clone: The sample carries other DNA sequences with the same CDR3. This rearrangement joins TRBV15 to TRBJ2-7; D call uncertain. The germline V gene has CDR1 LNHNV and CDR2 YYDKDF (reference sequence). The CDR3 has 11 residues. V lost 9 bases and J lost 3, with 9 bases in between. The CDR3 region has the DNA TGTGCCACATCTTTTCTCTACGAGCAGTACTTC. Residues: CATSFLYEQYF.

The gene calls are TRBV7-6 and TRBJ2-7; TRBD1 matches 8 bases. Trimming took 1 base from V and 4 from J; bases not matched to a gene: 3. The V gene's germline CDR1 is SGHVS and CDR2 FNYEAQ. The CDR3 is made up of 14 amino acids. The DNA for the CDR3 is TGTGCCAGCAGCTTAGGAGGGACAGGTTACGAGCAGTACTTC. It is translated as CASSLGGTGYEQYF. Looking up the rest from reference TRBV7-6 and TRBJ2-7 gives the full variable domain: GAGVSQSPRYKVTKRGQDVALRCDPISGHVSLYWYRQALGQGPEFLTYFNYEAQQDKSGLPNDRFSAERPEGSISTLTIQRTEQRDSAMYRCASSLGGTGYEQYFGPGTRLTVT.

A few counts support this clone. This sequence joins TRBV29-1 and TRBJ1-1; D is unresolved. The CDR3 has 14 amino acids. Per the germline V gene, CDR1 is SQVTM and CDR2 is ANQGSEA. V shed 2 bases and J shed 4 bases, with 14 bases lying between them. The CDR3 spells CSVESRLGSTEAFF. The DNA of the CDR3 is TGCAGCGTTGAAAGTCGGCTTGGGAGCACTGAAGCTTTCTTT.

This chain uses TRBV27 with TRBJ2-1; TRBD1 matches at 12 bases. After removal of 4 bases from V and 5 bases from J, the junction contained 6 bases not matched to a gene. CDR1 is MNHEY, CDR2 SMNVEV, per germline (reference sequence). This CDR3 contains 16 residues. The CDR3, as DNA: TGTGCCAGCAGTTCCTTGGGACAGGGGGCCCACAATGAGCAGTTCTTC. It yields the protein CASSSLGQGAHNEQFF.

Here the CDR3 reads CASSGTGPQHEQYF. In DNA, the CDR3 is TGTGCCAGCAGTGGGACAGGGCCTCAGCACGAGCAGTACTTC. This chain uses TRBV2 with TRBJ2-7, with 8 nucleotides matching TRBD1. CDR1 and CDR2 (germline): SNHLY, FYNNEI. The CDR3 spans 14 residues. J was trimmed by 5 bases and V by 4 bases; bases with no gene match: 7.

The chain uses TRBV19 and TRBJ2-7; TRBD1 might be the D (6 bases). The V end lost 4 bases, the J end lost 5 bases, and 24 bases lay between the germline ends. Germline V CDR1 and CDR2: LNHDA, SQIVND (reference sequence). CDR3 length: 17 amino acids. The CDR3 DNA follows: TGTGCCAGTAGTACGGTCCCAGGGGCCCGGGGCCTTAACGAGCAGTACTTC. This gives the protein CASSTVPGARGLNEQYF.

This chain links TRBV6-1 with TRBJ2-1; a weak D match, TRBD1 (5 bases). The CDR3 has 18 amino acids. V was clipped by 0 bases and J by 0 bases, with 15 bases between them. The germline CDR1 and CDR2 sequences are MNHNS and SASEGT. For the CDR3, the DNA is TGTGCCAGCAGTGAAGCCGACAGCCTTTTTTTCTCCTACAATGAGCAGTTCTTC. Residues: CASSEADSLFFSYNEQFF.

Only a few counts were recorded for this clone. The gene calls are TRBV6-6 and TRBJ1-1; 9 nucleotides agree with TRBD1. CDR3 length: 12 amino acids. The J segment lost 4 bases and the V segment lost 9 bases, leaving 3 bases of the junction unmatched. CDR1 MNHNY and CDR2 SVGAGI come from the germline V gene (reference sequence). In DNA, the CDR3 is TGTGCCAGTGGACAGGGGTTCACTGAAGCTTTCTTT. Encoded protein: CASGQGFTEAFF.

The V and J genes are TRBV7-2 and TRBJ2-3, with TRBD2 matching over 13 bases. Germline assignment: CDR1 SGHTA and CDR2 FQGNSA. This CDR3 comprises 16 residues. Trimming at V came to 5 bases and at J to 5 bases, leaving 7 bases not matched to a gene. DNA for the CDR3: TGTGCCAGCAGCCCCTCCGGACTAGCGGGAGTAGATACGCAGTATTTT. This sequence encodes CASSPSGLAGVDTQYF.

The chain has TRBV15 and TRBJ2-7, with a possible D match to TRBD1 (6 bases). Trimming left V 0 bases short and J 6 bases short, with 12 bases between. Germline values: CDR1 LNHNV, CDR2 YYDKDF (reference sequence). The length of the CDR3 is 14 residues. This CDR3 is CATSREWTAPEQYF. The CDR3 DNA sequence: TGTGCCACCAGCAGAGAATGGACAGCCCCCGAGCAGTACTTC. Full variable domain (outside the CDR3, taken from reference TRBV15 and TRBJ2-7): DAMVIQNPRYQVTQFGKPVTLSCSQTLNHNVMYWYQQKSSQAPKLLFHYYDKDFNNEADTPDNFQSRRPNTSFCFLDIRSPGLGDTAMYLCATSREWTAPEQYFGPGTRLTVT.

V and J are TRBV19 and TRBJ2-5; possibly TRBD1 for D (5 bases). The J call may be in error: the DNA end matches TRBJ2-7 better. CDR3 length: 14 residues. Per the germline V gene, CDR1 is LNHDA and CDR2 is SQIVND (reference sequence). CDR3 in DNA: TGTGCCAGTACCCCTGGGTGGGGCACCTACGAGCAGTACTTC. Residues: CASTPGWGTYEQYF.

The chain joins TRBV19 to TRBJ2-6; TRBD2 aligns across 7 bases. From germline, CDR1 is LNHDA and CDR2 SQIVND (reference sequence). This CDR3 contains 16 residues. Trimming cost V 7 bases and J 0 bases; bases outside gene matches: 6. CDR3 in amino acids: CASTRGRASGANVLTF. The CDR3 nucleotides are TGTGCCAGTACACGAGGGAGGGCCTCTGGGGCCAACGTCCTGACTTTC.